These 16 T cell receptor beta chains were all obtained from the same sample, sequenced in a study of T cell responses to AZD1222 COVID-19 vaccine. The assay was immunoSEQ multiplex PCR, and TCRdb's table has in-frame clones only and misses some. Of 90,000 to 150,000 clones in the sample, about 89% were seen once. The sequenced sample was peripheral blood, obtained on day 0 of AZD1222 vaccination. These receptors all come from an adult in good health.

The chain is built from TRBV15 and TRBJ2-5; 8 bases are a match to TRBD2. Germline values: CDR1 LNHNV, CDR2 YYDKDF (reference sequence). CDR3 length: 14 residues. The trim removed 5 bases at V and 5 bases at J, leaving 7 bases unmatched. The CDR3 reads CATSLSGVGETQYF. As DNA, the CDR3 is TGTGCCACCAGCCTTAGCGGGGTGGGGGAGACCCAGTACTTC.

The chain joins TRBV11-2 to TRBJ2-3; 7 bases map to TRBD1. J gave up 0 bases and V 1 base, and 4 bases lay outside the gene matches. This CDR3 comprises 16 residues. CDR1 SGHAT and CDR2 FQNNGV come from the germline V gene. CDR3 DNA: TGTGCCAGCAGCTTAGGACAGGGCCTGAGCACAGATACGCAGTATTTT. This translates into CASSLGQGLSTDTQYF.

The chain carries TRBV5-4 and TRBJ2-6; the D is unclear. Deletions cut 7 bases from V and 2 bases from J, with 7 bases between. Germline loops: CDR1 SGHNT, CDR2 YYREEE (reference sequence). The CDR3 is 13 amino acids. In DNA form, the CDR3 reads TGTGCCAGCTTGGCTGCTGGGGCCAACGTCCTGACTTTC. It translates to CASLAAGANVLTF.

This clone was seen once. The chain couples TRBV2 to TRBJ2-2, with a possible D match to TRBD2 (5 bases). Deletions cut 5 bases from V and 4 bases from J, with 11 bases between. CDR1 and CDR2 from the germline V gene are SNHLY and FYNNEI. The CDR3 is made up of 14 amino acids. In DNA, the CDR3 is TGTGCCAGCAGTACCGGGGTTAGCACCGGGGAGCTGTTTTTT. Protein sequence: CASSTGVSTGELFF.

CDR3 region: CASSSGVAAGNTIYF. CDR3 bases: TGTGCCAGCAGCTCAGGGGTGGCGGCTGGAAACACCATATATTTT. The chain couples TRBV7-9 to TRBJ1-3; possibly TRBD1 for D (6 bases). CDR3 size: 15 residues. Trimming removed 4 bases at V and 2 bases at J, with 12 bases between. Germline V gene sequence: CDR1 SEHNR, CDR2 FQNEAQ (reference sequence).

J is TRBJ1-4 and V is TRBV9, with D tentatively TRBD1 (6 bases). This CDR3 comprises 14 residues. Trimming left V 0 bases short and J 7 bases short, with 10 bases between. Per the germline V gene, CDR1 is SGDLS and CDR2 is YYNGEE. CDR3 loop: CASSVAQGSEKLFF. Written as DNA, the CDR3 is TGTGCCAGCAGCGTAGCACAGGGAAGTGAAAAACTGTTTTTT.

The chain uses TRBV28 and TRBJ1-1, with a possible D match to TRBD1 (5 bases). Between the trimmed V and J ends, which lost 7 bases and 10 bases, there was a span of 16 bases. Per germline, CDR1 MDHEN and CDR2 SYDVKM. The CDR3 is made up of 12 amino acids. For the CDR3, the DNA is TGTGCCAGCAAGAGGGGTTCTATTTTAGCTTTCTTT. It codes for CASKRGSILAFF.

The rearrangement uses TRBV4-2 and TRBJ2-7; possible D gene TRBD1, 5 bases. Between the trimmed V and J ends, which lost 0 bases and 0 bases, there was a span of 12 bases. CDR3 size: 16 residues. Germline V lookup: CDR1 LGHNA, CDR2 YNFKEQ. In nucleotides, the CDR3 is TGTGCCAGCAGCCAAGATGGTTCAGGGAACTCCTACGAGCAGTACTTC. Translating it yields CASSQDGSGNSYEQYF.

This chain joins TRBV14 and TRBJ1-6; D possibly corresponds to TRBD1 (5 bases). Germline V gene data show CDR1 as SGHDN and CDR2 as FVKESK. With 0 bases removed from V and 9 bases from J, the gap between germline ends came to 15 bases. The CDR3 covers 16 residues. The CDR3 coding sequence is TGTGCCAGCAGCCAAGATTGGGCCAGGGCGCGTTCACCCCTCCACTTT. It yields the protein CASSQDWARARSPLHF.

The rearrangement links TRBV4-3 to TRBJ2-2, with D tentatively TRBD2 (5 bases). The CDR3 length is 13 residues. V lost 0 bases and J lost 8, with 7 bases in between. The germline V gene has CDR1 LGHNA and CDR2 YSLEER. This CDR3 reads CASSQDRGGELFF. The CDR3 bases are TGCGCCAGCAGCCAAGATAGAGGGGGGGAGCTGTTTTTT.

This chain's CDR3 is CASSYKSRVVETQYF. CDR3 nucleotide sequence: TGTGCCAGCAGCTATAAGTCCAGGGTGGTGGAGACCCAGTACTTC. The chain has TRBV7-9 and TRBJ2-5; the D gene is possibly TRBD1 (5 bases). CDR3 size: 15 residues. The germline V and J ends were trimmed by 4 bases and 5 bases, with 17 bases remaining between them. The V gene's germline CDR1 is SEHNR and CDR2 FQNEAQ (reference sequence).

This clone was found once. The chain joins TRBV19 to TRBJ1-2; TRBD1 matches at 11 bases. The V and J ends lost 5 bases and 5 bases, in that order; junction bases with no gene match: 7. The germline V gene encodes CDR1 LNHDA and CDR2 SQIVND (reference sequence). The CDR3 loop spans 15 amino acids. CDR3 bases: TGTGCCAGTAGTGCTGGGACAGGGGGAAATTATGGCTACACCTTC. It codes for CASSAGTGGNYGYTF.

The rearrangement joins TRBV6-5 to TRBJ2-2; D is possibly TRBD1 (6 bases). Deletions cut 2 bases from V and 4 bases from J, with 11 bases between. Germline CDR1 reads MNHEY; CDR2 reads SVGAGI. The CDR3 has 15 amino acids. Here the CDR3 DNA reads TGTGCCAGCAGTTACGTGACAGGAATCACCGGGGAGCTGTTTTTT. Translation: CASSYVTGITGELFF.

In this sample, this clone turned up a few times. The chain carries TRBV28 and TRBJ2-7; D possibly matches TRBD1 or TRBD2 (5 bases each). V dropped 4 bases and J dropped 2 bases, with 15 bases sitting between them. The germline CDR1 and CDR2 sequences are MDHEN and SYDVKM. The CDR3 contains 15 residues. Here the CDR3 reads CASSSRDRYPYEQYF. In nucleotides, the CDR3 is TGTGCCAGCAGTTCCCGGGACCGCTACCCCTACGAGCAGTACTTC.

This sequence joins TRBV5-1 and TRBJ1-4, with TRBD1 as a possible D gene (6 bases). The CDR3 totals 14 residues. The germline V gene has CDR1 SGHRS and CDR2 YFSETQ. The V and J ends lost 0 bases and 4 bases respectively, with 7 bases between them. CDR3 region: CASSLGRGNEKLFF. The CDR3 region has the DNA TGCGCCAGCAGCTTGGGCAGGGGTAATGAAAAACTGTTTTTT.

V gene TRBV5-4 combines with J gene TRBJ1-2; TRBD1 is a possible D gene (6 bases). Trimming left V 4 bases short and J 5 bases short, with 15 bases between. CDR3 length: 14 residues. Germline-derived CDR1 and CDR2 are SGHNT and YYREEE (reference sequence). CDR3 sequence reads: CASSLTDRGYGYTF. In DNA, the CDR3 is TGTGCCAGCAGCCTTACGGACAGAGGTTATGGCTACACCTTC.